The rows below give T cell receptor beta chains drawn from one sample of a study of blood T cell repertoires in COVID-19. Assay: immunoSEQ multiplex PCR; the TCRdb copy retains only in-frame clones and omits some. The sample contains about 160,000 clones, approximately 87% of which appear only once. Sequenced input: PBMCs or T cells enriched from blood (not recorded which). The receptors come from a woman in her 50s who had recovered from COVID-19. CDR3s include the opening cysteine and the closing phenylalanine or tryptophan. D genes are given only for firm matches. Only part of the rows carry a size: once, few, many, or a class if the clone is expanded.

CDR3 DNA	CDR3 protein	J gene	D gene	V gene	clone size
TGTGCCAGCAGCCCCGGACAGGGGTCAGAGACCCAGTACTTC	CASSPGQGSETQYF	TRBJ2-5	TRBD1	TRBV9	NA
TGTGCCAGCAGCCTGACCCGGGACTATAATTCACCCCTCCACTTT	CASSLTRDYNSPLHF	TRBJ1-6	NA	TRBV11-2	NA
TGTGCCAGCGGGATGCGGGGGGTATGGGAGACCCAGTACTTC	CASGMRGVWETQYF	TRBJ2-5	TRBD2	TRBV11-2	NA
TGTGCCAGCAGCGTAGGGACAGGGACTAACTATGGCTACACCTTC	CASSVGTGTNYGYTF	TRBJ1-2	TRBD1	TRBV9	NA
TGTGCCAGCAGTGAGGAGGGGAGGGGATCCTATGGCTACACCTTC	CASSEEGRGSYGYTF	TRBJ1-2	NA	TRBV6-4	NA
TGTGCCAGCAGGGGCAGCGGGGGGGGCTACAATGAGCAGTTCTTC	CASRGSGGGYNEQFF	TRBJ2-1	TRBD2	TRBV28	NA
TGTGCCAGCAGCCCAGTCCGGGACAGGGGACAAGTTACTGAAGCTTTCTTT	CASSPVRDRGQVTEAFF	TRBJ1-1	TRBD1	TRBV7-3	NA
TGTGCCAGCCGGTCTAACACTGAAGCTTTCTTT	CASRSNTEAFF	TRBJ1-1	NA	TRBV27	NA
TGTGCCAGCAGTATGCCGACAGGTCATCAGGGTCGCTTC	CASSMPTGHQGRF	TRBJ2-7	NA	TRBV6-2/TRBV6-3	NA
TGTGCCAGTAGTACCGGACTTTTCGGGGACTACAATGAGCAGTTCTTC	CASSTGLFGDYNEQFF	TRBJ2-1	NA	TRBV19	NA
TGTGCCAGCAGTAAGGCCCCCCAGGGAAGGGGCTCACCCCTCCACTTT	CASSKAPQGRGSPLHF	TRBJ1-6	NA	TRBV28	NA
TGTGCCAGCAGCCAAGAGCAGGGCTCCTACGAGCAGTACTTC	CASSQEQGSYEQYF	TRBJ2-7	NA	TRBV14	NA
TGCGCCAGCAGAAAATCGCAGGGCCGATTAGAAAGCTATGGCTACACCTTC	CASRKSQGRLESYGYTF	TRBJ1-2	NA	TRBV5-1	NA
TGTGCCAGTAGTACCCTAGCGGGGGGCCACTACGAGCAGTACTTC	CASSTLAGGHYEQYF	TRBJ2-7	TRBD2	TRBV19	few
TGTGCCAGCAGCTTAGCGTATCACAGGGTGGTAGGCTACACCTTC	CASSLAYHRVVGYTF	TRBJ1-2	NA	TRBV11-3	NA
TGCGCCAGCAGCTCGCCCGGGACAGGCGATAATGAAAAACTGTTTTTT	CASSSPGTGDNEKLFF	TRBJ1-4	TRBD1	TRBV5-1	few
TGCAGCGGACGACAGGGCACAACCGGGGAGCTGTTTTTT	CSGRQGTTGELFF	TRBJ2-2	TRBD1	TRBV29-1	NA
TGTGCCAGCAGAACAGGAGTCTCCTATAATTCACCCCTCCACTTT	CASRTGVSYNSPLHF	TRBJ1-6	NA	TRBV6-4	few
TGTGCCAGCAGTGAATATACGGCGAACACCGGGGAGCTGTTTTTT	CASSEYTANTGELFF	TRBJ2-2	NA	TRBV25-1	once
TGTGCCAGCAGCTTGGGGACAGCCAGGGAGACCCAGTACTTC	CASSLGTARETQYF	TRBJ2-5	TRBD1	TRBV7-2	NA
TGTGCCAGCAGCTTGGCCGGGGATGGGTATTCACCCCTCCACTTT	CASSLAGDGYSPLHF	TRBJ1-6	NA	TRBV5-4	few
TGCAGCGTTGAACGTCAGTTGAACACTGAAGCTTTCTTT	CSVERQLNTEAFF	TRBJ1-1	NA	TRBV29-1	NA
TGTGCCAGCAGTTTAGAGGGTCAGGGAGGGGTGTACGAGCAGTACTTC	CASSLEGQGGVYEQYF	TRBJ2-7	TRBD2	TRBV27	NA
TGTGCCAGTAGTATCCCCAGGGGGCGGTCTGGAAACACCATATATTTT	CASSIPRGRSGNTIYF	TRBJ1-3	TRBD1	TRBV19	NA
TGTGCCACCAGTGACTCCGGTTTCTACGAGCAGTACTTC	CATSDSGFYEQYF	TRBJ2-7	NA	TRBV24-1	once
TGTGCCAGCAGGCCTAGCCGGACCCAAGAGACCCAGTACTTC	CASRPSRTQETQYF	TRBJ2-5	NA	TRBV7-2	NA
TGCAGCGTTGGGCCCAGGGGGGCTGGGGCCAACGTCCTGACTTTC	CSVGPRGAGANVLTF	TRBJ2-6	NA	TRBV29-1	NA
TGTGCCAGCAGCGTGGACAGGGCTCCCTACGAGCAGTACTTC	CASSVDRAPYEQYF	TRBJ2-7	TRBD1	TRBV9	once
TGTGCCGGGGACAGAGAACAAAATTCACCCCTCCACTTT	CAGDREQNSPLHF	TRBJ1-6	TRBD1	TRBV2	NA
TGTGCCAGCAGCTCTAGCGGGGGGGACCAAGAGACCCAGTACTTC	CASSSSGGDQETQYF	TRBJ2-5	TRBD2	TRBV9	NA
TGTGCCAGCTCACCACCAGCGGGGGTCAATGAGCAGTTCTTC	CASSPPAGVNEQFF	TRBJ2-1	TRBD2	TRBV18	NA
TGCGCCAGCAGCTCGGGGGGGCAGGAGACCCAGTACTTC	CASSSGGQETQYF	TRBJ2-5	TRBD2	TRBV5-1	few
TGTGCCACCAGCAGTCGGGCAGGGTCCTACAATGAGCAGTTCTTC	CATSSRAGSYNEQFF	TRBJ2-1	NA	TRBV15	NA
TGTGCCAGCAGTGAGCGGGGCGGGGGCACTGAAGCTTTCTTT	CASSERGGGTEAFF	TRBJ1-1	NA	TRBV6-1	NA
TGTGCCAGCTCACCCATTAGCAATCAGCCCCAGCATTTT	CASSPISNQPQHF	TRBJ1-5	NA	TRBV18	NA
TGTGCCAGCAGCTTAGACTGGGACAGGGCTGAAAAACTGTTTTTT	CASSLDWDRAEKLFF	TRBJ1-4	TRBD1	TRBV11-2	NA
TGTGCCAGCAGCTTCCTGGTTCTAGCGGGGTACAATGAGCAGTTCTTC	CASSFLVLAGYNEQFF	TRBJ2-1	TRBD2	TRBV13	NA